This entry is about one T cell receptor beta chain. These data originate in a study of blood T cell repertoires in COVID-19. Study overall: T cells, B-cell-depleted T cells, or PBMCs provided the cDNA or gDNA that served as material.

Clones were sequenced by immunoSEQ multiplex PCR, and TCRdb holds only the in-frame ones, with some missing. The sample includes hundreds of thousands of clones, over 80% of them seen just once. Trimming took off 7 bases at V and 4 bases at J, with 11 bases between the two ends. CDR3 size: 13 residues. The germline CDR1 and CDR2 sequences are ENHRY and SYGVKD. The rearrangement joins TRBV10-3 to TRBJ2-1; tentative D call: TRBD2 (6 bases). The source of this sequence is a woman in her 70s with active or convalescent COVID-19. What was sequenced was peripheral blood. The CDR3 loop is CAINPGTYNEQFF. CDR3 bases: TGTGCCATCAACCCAGGGACTTACAATGAGCAGTTCTTC.